One sample yielded the 26 T cell receptor beta chains listed below, sequenced in a study of CD8+ T cells in alopecia areata. Stated treatment: oral pan-JAK inhibitor, 5-10 mg twice daily. It was cDNA, reverse transcribed from extracted RNA, that served as the sequencing template. Measured with immunoSEQ multiplex PCR; TCRdb has only the in-frame clones, and not every one. The sample lists about 210,000 clones, roughly three fifths occurring once. The specimen comprised CD4+ T cells sorted from blood, sampled at approximately week 42, from a patient treated with tofacitinib. The receptors originated from a human donor with alopecia areata.

The rearrangement joins TRBV7-3 to TRBJ2-7, with a weak D call TRBD2 (6 bases). Per the germline V gene, CDR1 is SGHTA and CDR2 is FQGTGA. The CDR3 has 15 amino acids. The V and J ends lost 1 base and 4 bases respectively, with 14 bases between them. The CDR3 bases are TGTGCCAGCAGCTTAATACCGGGGGAGACTTACGAGCAGTACTTC. This codes for CASSLIPGETYEQYF.

V is TRBV7-9 and J is TRBJ2-3; 8 bases align to TRBD2. The ends lost 1 base at V and 4 bases at J; junction bases unmatched: 10. The CDR3 extends over 17 amino acids. The germline V gene has CDR1 SEHNR and CDR2 FQNEAQ (reference sequence). The CDR3 sequence: CASSLEVNGGASDTQYF. The DNA for the CDR3 is TGTGCCAGCAGCTTAGAGGTCAACGGGGGGGCTTCAGATACGCAGTATTTT.

This clone was counted a few times. The V gene is TRBV7-9, the J gene TRBJ2-4; D uncertain. This CDR3 has 14 amino acids. Looked up from germline, CDR1 is SEHNR and CDR2 is FQNEAQ (reference sequence). V shed 4 bases and J shed 4 bases, with 11 bases lying between them. In DNA, the CDR3 is TGTGCCAGCAGCTACGACTGGATGAAAAACATTCAGTACTTC. This translates into CASSYDWMKNIQYF. Complete variable domain (other parts from reference TRBV7-9 and TRBJ2-4): DTGVSQNPRHKITKRGQNVTFRCDPISEHNRLYWYRQTLGQGPEFLTYFQNEAQLEKSRLLSDRFSAERPKGSFSTLEIQRTEQGDSAMYLCASSYDWMKNIQYFGAGTRLSVL.

The CDR3 nucleotides are TGTGCCAGCAGTCAAGAGACTCACTATGGCTACACCTTC. It encodes CASSQETHYGYTF. The V gene is TRBV25-1, the J gene TRBJ1-2; D uncertain. Germline values: CDR1 MGHDK, CDR2 SYGVNS. The CDR3 is made up of 13 amino acids. With 5 bases removed from V and 3 bases from J, the gap between germline ends came to 10 bases.

CDR3 loop: CSGWGATQYF. CDR3 bases: TGCAGCGGGTGGGGAGCTACGCAGTATTTT. The genes are TRBV29-1 and TRBJ2-3, with D possibly TRBD2 on 5 matching bases. There are 10 residues in the CDR3. Trimming shortened V by 7 bases and J by 8 bases, and 10 bases separated the two germline ends. Germline CDR1 is SQVTM and CDR2 is ANQGSEA.

V usage is TRBV4-3 and J usage is TRBJ2-6, with 8 bases that match TRBD1. Unmatched junction bases numbered 9, after V lost 1 base and J lost 4 bases. In germline, CDR1 is LGHNA, CDR2 YSLEER. CDR3 length: 18 amino acids. The CDR3 region has the DNA TGCGCCAGCAGCCAAGTAAGGCAGGGGGCTTCGGGGGCCAACGTCCTGACTTTC. This codes for CASSQVRQGASGANVLTF.

This chain links TRBV4-3 with TRBJ2-2; D is possibly TRBD1 (6 bases). The CDR3 is 16 residues long. V dropped 0 bases and J dropped 2 bases, with 10 bases sitting between them. CDR1 is LGHNA and CDR2 is YSLEER in the germline V gene. CDR3 nucleotides: TGCGCCAGCAGCCAAGACCTACAGGGAAACACCGGGGAGCTGTTTTTT. It encodes CASSQDLQGNTGELFF.

The V and J genes are TRBV11-2 and TRBJ2-7; TRBD1 matches 10 bases. This CDR3 is 15 amino acids long. V gave up 7 bases and J gave up 3 bases; unmatched junction bases: 9. Germline V gene lookup returns CDR1 SGHAT and CDR2 FQNNGV. The CDR3, as DNA: TGTGCCAGCACCCATAGGGGGACAGGGGTCTACGAGCAGTACTTC. Its protein product is CASTHRGTGVYEQYF.

The rearrangement links TRBV4-3 to TRBJ1-2; weak D call: TRBD1 (6 bases). This CDR3 region has 16 residues. V lost 0 bases, J lost 4 bases, and 15 bases lay in between. Germline loops: CDR1 LGHNA, CDR2 YSLEER. The CDR3 DNA sequence: TGCGCCAGCAGCCAAGAAACCACAGGGTTTATCTATGGCTACACCTTC. Protein sequence: CASSQETTGFIYGYTF.

Relative to its sample, this clone is medium-sized (0.01 to 0.1%). The rearrangement links TRBV23-1 to TRBJ1-2; D ambiguous. TRBV23-1 is identified as an open reading frame with a role that is uncertain. This CDR3 is built from 13 residues. The V end lost 4 bases, the J end lost 6 bases, and 12 bases lay between the germline ends. The CDR3 here is CASSPIAVDGYTF. The CDR3 region has the DNA TGCGCCAGCAGTCCAATCGCGGTGGATGGCTACACCTTC.

The chain has TRBV30 and TRBJ1-1; D not resolved. Germline V CDR1 and CDR2: GTSNPN, SVGIG (reference sequence). The V end lost 4 bases, the J end lost 1 base, and 16 bases lay between the germline ends. The length of the CDR3 is 15 residues. CDR3 coding DNA: TGTGCCTGGAATCTTAGTCCCGTGTCGAACACTGAAGCTTTCTTT. Amino acid sequence: CAWNLSPVSNTEAFF.

J is TRBJ1-6 and V is TRBV7-3; maybe TRBD1 (5 bases). V lost 5 bases, J lost 7 bases, and 9 bases lay in between. In germline, CDR1 is SGHTA, CDR2 FQGTGA. The CDR3 has 13 residues. This CDR3 is CASSRDVNSPLHF. CDR3 nucleotide sequence: TGTGCCAGCAGCCGGGACGTAAATTCACCCCTCCACTTT.

The gene calls are TRBV5-6 and TRBJ2-4; D remains ambiguous. Germline V CDR1 and CDR2: SGHDT, YYEEEE. V lost 0 bases and J 3 bases, leaving 4 bases between the germline ends. The CDR3 is 13 amino acids. CDR3 sequence reads: CASSLAFKNIQYF. The CDR3 nucleotides read TGTGCCAGCAGCTTGGCCTTCAAAAACATTCAGTACTTC.

CDR3 coding DNA: TGTGCCAGTAGTATCACTTTGGGGGGCCTAGCCAAAAACATTCAGTACTTC. It encodes CASSITLGGLAKNIQYF. This rearrangement joins TRBV19 to TRBJ2-4; either TRBD1 or TRBD2 may supply D (6 bases each). The CDR3 extends over 17 amino acids. Germline V CDR1 and CDR2: LNHDA, SQIVND (reference sequence). V lost 3 bases, J lost 0 bases, and 15 bases lay in between.

The rearrangement uses TRBV4-3 and TRBJ2-2, with D perhaps matching TRBD1 (6 bases). The CDR3 sequence is 16 residues long. V lost 0 bases to trimming and J lost 6 bases, with 14 bases between them. Germline CDR1 reads LGHNA; CDR2 reads YSLEER. The chain's CDR3 is CASSQEVQGLAGELFF. The CDR3 DNA sequence: TGCGCCAGCAGCCAAGAAGTCCAGGGGCTGGCCGGGGAGCTGTTTTTT.

The V and J genes are TRBV9 and TRBJ1-1; a weak D match, TRBD1 (5 bases). V was cut by 4 bases and J by 2 bases, with 12 bases left in between. CDR3 size: 14 residues. Per germline, CDR1 SGDLS and CDR2 YYNGEE. Here the CDR3 reads CASSPTTDNTEAFF. CDR3 in DNA: TGTGCCAGCAGCCCGACGACAGATAACACTGAAGCTTTCTTT.

The chain carries TRBV15 and TRBJ2-3, with TRBD1 identical over 7 bases. J lost 1 base, V lost 5 bases, and 9 bases had no gene match. The CDR3 runs 16 residues. CDR1 and CDR2 (germline): LNHNV, YYDKDF (reference sequence). As DNA, the CDR3 is TGTGCCACCAGCGTAGCCCGAACAGGGGGCACAGATACGCAGTATTTT. Translation gives CATSVARTGGTDTQYF.

The chain employs TRBV27 and TRBJ2-7, with 10 nucleotides matching TRBD2. V was pared by 3 bases and J by 7 bases, with 9 bases of the junction left unmatched. The CDR3 consists of 15 residues. Germline CDR1 MNHEY, CDR2 SMNVEV (reference sequence). This CDR3 is CASSLDPSGGSEQYF. In DNA form, the CDR3 reads TGTGCCAGCAGTTTGGATCCTAGCGGGGGATCTGAGCAGTACTTC.

V and J are TRBV20-1 and TRBJ2-4; D is unclear. This CDR3 has 11 amino acids. The germline gives CDR1 DFQATT, CDR2 SNEGSKA (reference sequence). V lost 4 bases and J 8 bases, leaving 9 bases between the germline ends. The CDR3 DNA reads TGCAGTGCTACGCACAAGGACATTCAGTACTTC. It codes for CSATHKDIQYF.

Points on this clone: The sample contains more than one DNA sequence encoding this CDR3. This chain uses TRBV29-1 with TRBJ2-3; D ambiguous. Germline V gene sequence: CDR1 SQVTM, CDR2 ANQGSEA. V was shortened by 1 base and J by 1 base, with 6 bases between the two germline ends. This CDR3 contains 13 residues. The CDR3 reads CSVEGGGTDTQYF. CDR3 coding DNA: TGCAGCGTTGAAGGTGGGGGCACAGATACGCAGTATTTT.

This clone was seen a handful of times. V usage is TRBV6-1 and J usage is TRBJ1-2; 9 bases are shared with TRBD1. The V segment lost 10 bases and the J segment 2 bases; nucleotides outside the gene matches: 11. Germline V gives CDR1 MNHNS, CDR2 SASEGT. The CDR3 is 15 residues long. The chain's CDR3 is CATRGPDRGNYGYTF. In nucleotides, the CDR3 is TGTGCCACTAGGGGACCGGACAGGGGAAACTATGGCTACACCTTC.

The chain links TRBV5-1 to TRBJ1-1; D gene uncertain. Trimming cost V 2 bases and J 4 bases, with 9 bases left between them. The CDR3 loop spans 13 amino acids. In germline, CDR1 is SGHRS, CDR2 YFSETQ. The CDR3 nucleotides are TGCGCCAGCAGCTTAATGGCGGGCACTGAAGCTTTCTTT. Amino acids: CASSLMAGTEAFF.

This clone was counted between two and nine times. The V gene is TRBV30, the J gene TRBJ2-4; 7 bases are shared with TRBD2. The germline V gene has CDR1 GTSNPN and CDR2 SVGIG (reference sequence). J lost 2 bases, V lost 2 bases, and 3 bases had no gene match. This CDR3 contains 14 residues. CDR3: CAWSWSGTKNIQYF. CDR3 bases: TGTGCCTGGAGTTGGAGCGGGACCAAAAACATTCAGTACTTC.

This clone was seen only a few times. The chain employs TRBV11-2 and TRBJ2-7; D is undetermined. Germline CDR1 is SGHAT and CDR2 is FQNNGV. This CDR3 spans 11 amino acids. Trimming stripped 5 bases from V and 4 bases from J, with 6 bases between. The chain's CDR3 is CASSHGYEQYF. DNA for the CDR3: TGTGCCAGCAGCCATGGATACGAGCAGTACTTC.

The rearrangement links TRBV18 to TRBJ1-6, with TRBD1 identical over 7 bases. J gave up 4 bases and V 3 bases, and 6 bases lay outside the gene matches. The germline V gene encodes CDR1 KGHSH and CDR2 LQKENI. This CDR3 has 16 residues. As DNA, the CDR3 is TGTGCCAGCTCACCTCCGTTACAGGGGTATAATTCACCCCTCCACTTT. As protein: CASSPPLQGYNSPLHF.

This rearrangement joins TRBV29-1 to TRBJ1-5, with D possibly TRBD1 on 5 matching bases. Trimming left V 4 bases short and J 7 bases short, with 17 bases between. The V gene's germline CDR1 is SQVTM and CDR2 ANQGSEA. The CDR3 spans 14 residues. CDR3 nucleotide sequence: TGCAGCGTTGGAGAGGGGCCGGGGAACCAGCCCCAGCATTTT. This gives the protein CSVGEGPGNQPQHF.